This T cell receptor (beta chain) was observed in a study of Ad26.COV2.S vaccination and SARS-CoV-2 variants. The overall study: Enrolled in COV1001, the donor was in the Ad26.COV2.S trial arm, which received the vaccine.

Indicated treatment: roughly 18 received Ad26.COV2.S at low or high dose, single or two shots; roughly five received placebo; per-sample allocation not given. Vaccine and placebo recipients were sampled on day 63 after the first injection. An Ad26 vector that expressed Wuhan-strain SARS-CoV-2 spike constituted the vaccine. General observations from the study: Vaccine recipients and placebo recipients showed similar non-spike TCR breadth. Vaccinated individuals (as opposed to placebo recipients) had higher spike-specific TCR breadth.

The CDR3 sequence is 17 residues long. CDR1 is KGHSH, CDR2 LQKENI, per germline. V lost 3 bases and J lost 2; bases outside the gene matches: 10. A single count supports this clone. Its antigen is unknown. Using immunoSEQ multiplex PCR, the repertoire was profiled, and TCRdb retains in-frame clones only, with some absent. The sample lists over 400,000 clones; roughly nine tenths were seen once. The sample was peripheral blood, taken in a trial of Ad26.COV2.S vaccine versus placebo. The V gene is TRBV18, the J gene TRBJ2-5; TRBD2 agrees at 9 bases. The sequence came from a person between 18 and 59 years old who received the Ad26.COV2.S COVID-19 vaccine or a placebo. The CDR3 loop is CASSPRRGGEGQETQYF. The CDR3 DNA sequence: TGTGCCAGCTCACCCCGGCGGGGGGGAGAGGGTCAAGAGACCCAGTACTTC. Full variable domain (remainder filled in from reference TRBV18 and TRBJ2-5): NAGVMQNPRHLVRRRGQEARLRCSPMKGHSHVYWYRQLPEEGLKFMVYLQKENIIDESGMPKERFSAEFPKEGPSILRIQQVVRGDSAAYFCASSPRRGGEGQETQYFGPGTRLLVL.